Listed below are T cell receptor beta chains from one sample, sequenced in a study of blood T cell repertoires in COVID-19. The table came from immunoSEQ multiplex PCR; TCRdb's copy has only in-frame clones and leaves some out. The sample consists of about 220,000 clones, 83% of them appearing once. Sequenced material: peripheral blood. Receptor source: a woman aged 40 to 50 with active or convalescent COVID-19. Each CDR3 is given with its conserved first and last residue. Each record gives: J gene, V gene, D gene, clone size, CDR3 protein, CDR3 DNA. A D gene is named only where the DNA matches it firmly. Rows give clone size only sometimes, using once, few, many, or a class for an expanded clone.

TRBJ2-1 TRBV9 - - CASSDPSTTGEGPLKQFF TGTGCCAGCAGCGACCCCTCCACGACAGGGGAGGGGCCATTGAAGCAGTTCTTC
TRBJ2-5 TRBV4-1 TRBD2 many CASSLRTSGVQETQYF TGCGCCAGCAGCCTTCGGACTAGCGGGGTCCAAGAGACCCAGTACTTC
TRBJ2-3 TRBV5-1 TRBD1 - CASSYRTGTDTQYF TGCGCCAGCAGCTACCGGACAGGGACAGATACGCAGTATTTT
TRBJ2-2 TRBV14 - - CASSRTGGQVELFF TGTGCCAGCAGCCGGACCGGGGGGCAAGTGGAGCTGTTTTTT
TRBJ1-5 TRBV7-2 TRBD1 - CASSRSGQYSNQPQHF TGTGCCAGCAGCCGCTCGGGACAGTATAGCAATCAGCCCCAGCATTTT
TRBJ2-5 TRBV19 TRBD1 - CASSMGLGQGAIKTQYF TGTGCCAGTAGTATGGGCCTTGGGCAGGGGGCTATCAAGACCCAGTACTTC
TRBJ2-2 TRBV11-3 - - CASSLTGTGELFF TGTGCCAGCAGCTTAACAGGGACCGGGGAGCTGTTTTTT
TRBJ1-2 TRBV5-4 - - CASSLDGTPYGYTF TGTGCCAGCAGCTTGGACGGGACACCGTATGGCTACACCTTC
TRBJ2-5 TRBV6-4 - - CALRETQYF TGTGCCTTGAGGGAGACCCAGTACTTC
TRBJ1-1 TRBV2 - - CASSEAMNTEAFF TGTGCCAGCAGTGAAGCCATGAACACTGAAGCTTTCTTT
TRBJ2-1 TRBV19 - - CASSMRFMSYNEQFF TGTGCCAGTAGTATGAGGTTTATGTCCTACAATGAGCAGTTCTTC
TRBJ2-3 TRBV7-6 - - CASSLGLRTNTDTQYF TGTGCCAGCAGCTTGGGACTTCGCACTAACACAGATACGCAGTATTTT
TRBJ1-3 TRBV11-3 - - CASSSVLRGKAGNTIYF TGTGCCAGCAGCTCCGTCCTCCGGGGTAAGGCTGGAAACACCATATATTTT
TRBJ1-5 TRBV30 TRBD1 - CAWSFGQASNQPQHF TGTGCCTGGAGTTTCGGACAGGCGAGCAATCAGCCCCAGCATTTT
TRBJ1-1 TRBV12-3/TRBV12-4 - - CASSQGSGTEAFF TGTGCCAGCAGTCAGGGTTCCGGTACTGAAGCTTTCTTT
TRBJ1-2 TRBV5-1 - once CASSLEGGVDDYTF TGCGCCAGCAGCTTGGAGGGAGGGGTGGATGACTACACCTTC
TRBJ2-5 TRBV25-1 TRBD1 - CASSAIGTGWKNQETQYF TGTGCCAGCAGCGCCATAGGGACAGGGTGGAAAAATCAAGAGACCCAGTACTTC
TRBJ1-2 TRBV6-5 TRBD1 - CATREGAEWGGYTF TGTGCCACCAGGGAGGGGGCCGAGTGGGGTGGCTACACCTTC